These 15 T cell receptor beta chains were all obtained from the same sample, sequenced in a study of cytomegalovirus exposure and HLA in healthy donors. It was with 60 Vbeta and 13 Jbeta primers that the PCR ran. Repertoires were generated with immunoSEQ multiplex PCR, while TCRdb's copy carries only in-frame clones and drops some. Recorded here are about 160,000 clones; the top ten clones represent roughly 1.9%. The sample comprised PBMCs. The origin of the receptors is a man under 40 in good health and CMV-seronegative.

This chain links TRBV9 with TRBJ2-4; D is unresolved. The germline CDR1 and CDR2 sequences are SGDLS and YYNGEE. The CDR3 loop spans 14 amino acids. V was cut by 0 bases and J by 9 bases, with 13 bases left in between. Written as DNA, the CDR3 is TGTGCCAGCAGCGTAGACTGGCGGTCCGGCATTCAGTACTTC. This sequence encodes CASSVDWRSGIQYF.

CDR3 amino acids: CASSTLGQGARETQYF. DNA of the CDR3: TGTGCCAGTAGTACCCTGGGACAGGGGGCCCGGGAGACCCAGTACTTC. V is TRBV19 and J is TRBJ2-5; 12 bases fit TRBD1. The CDR3 sequence is 16 residues long. Trimming cost V 4 bases and J 5 bases; bases outside gene matches: 8. Germline V gene data show CDR1 as LNHDA and CDR2 as SQIVND (reference sequence).

The rearrangement uses TRBV4-2 and TRBJ1-4; D possibly corresponds to TRBD1 (6 bases). Deletions cut 2 bases from V and 8 bases from J, with 15 bases between. Germline lookup yields CDR1 LGHNA and CDR2 YNFKEQ. There are 15 residues in the CDR3. This CDR3 is CASSQYSGAPEKLFF. CDR3 sequence (DNA): TGTGCCAGCAGCCAATATTCAGGGGCGCCGGAAAAACTGTTTTTT.

This chain connects TRBV5-6 to TRBJ2-7, with TRBD2 matching 10 bases. This CDR3 is built from 14 residues. Germline lookup yields CDR1 SGHDT and CDR2 YYEEEE. The junction had 4 bases not matched to a gene; V was cut back by 1 base and J by 6 bases. CDR3 nucleotide sequence: TGTGCCAGCAGCTTGACTAGCGGGGTCCTCGAGCAGTACTTC. It codes for CASSLTSGVLEQYF.

The chain uses TRBV19 and TRBJ2-2; D is possibly TRBD2 (6 bases). Germline-derived CDR1 and CDR2 are LNHDA and SQIVND (reference sequence). V was shortened by 5 bases and J by 1 base, with 20 bases between the two germline ends. The CDR3 length is 18 residues. In DNA form, the CDR3 reads TGTGCCAGTAGTCCTGGACTAACTTGGGGGGTGAACACCGGGGAGCTGTTTTTT. This codes for CASSPGLTWGVNTGELFF.

The genes are TRBV4-1 and TRBJ2-7; 7 bases align to TRBD2. Germline assignment: CDR1 MGHRA and CDR2 YSYEKL. The CDR3 runs to 15 residues. V was pared by 8 bases and J by 1 base, with 11 bases of the junction left unmatched. The CDR3 nucleotides are TGCGCCAGCCTGGGGCGGGCGGGAGAATCCTACGAGCAGTACTTC. Residues: CASLGRAGESYEQYF.

The V gene is TRBV2, the J gene TRBJ2-5, with 9 nucleotides matching TRBD1. This CDR3 contains 13 residues. The ends lost 5 bases at V and 5 bases at J; junction bases unmatched: 3. Germline V gene lookup returns CDR1 SNHLY and CDR2 FYNNEI. In DNA, the CDR3 is TGTGCCAGCAGTCGGGACAGGGCTGAGACCCAGTACTTC. It specifies CASSRDRAETQYF.

The chain is built from TRBV4-2 and TRBJ2-7; 8 nucleotides agree with TRBD2. V dropped 0 bases and J dropped 3; count of bases not matched to a gene: 4. This CDR3 comprises 15 residues. CDR1 is LGHNA, CDR2 YNFKEQ, per germline. Written as DNA, the CDR3 is TGTGCCAGCAGCCAAGACACTAGCGGTCACTACGAGCAGTACTTC. Translation gives CASSQDTSGHYEQYF.

The chain combines TRBV7-6 with TRBJ2-1, with a weak D call TRBD2 (5 bases). Trimming stripped 5 bases from V and 10 bases from J, with 21 bases between. Germline loops: CDR1 SGHVS, CDR2 FNYEAQ. The CDR3 spans 15 residues. This CDR3 is CASSADTGSLGEQFF. For the CDR3, the DNA is TGTGCCAGCAGCGCGGATACGGGGTCGTTGGGAGAGCAGTTCTTC.

This rearrangement joins TRBV27 to TRBJ2-5; no firm D call. The CDR3 length is 14 residues. Germline loops: CDR1 MNHEY, CDR2 SMNVEV (reference sequence). V was clipped by 6 bases and J by 0 bases, with 11 bases between them. CDR3 sequence: CASRERVYQETQYF. In nucleotides, the CDR3 is TGTGCCAGCAGGGAACGGGTCTACCAAGAGACCCAGTACTTC.

This chain uses TRBV7-9 with TRBJ2-1; no firm D call. This CDR3 contains 12 residues. The V and J ends lost 6 bases and 8 bases respectively, with 11 bases between them. CDR1 is SEHNR and CDR2 is FQNEAQ in the germline V gene (reference sequence). The CDR3 DNA is TGTGCCAGCAGGGGCCGGTCGGATGAGCAGTTCTTC. Amino acid sequence: CASRGRSDEQFF. Full variable domain (rest looked up from reference TRBV7-9 and TRBJ2-1): DTGVSQNPRHKITKRGQNVTFRCDPISEHNRLYWYRQTLGQGPEFLTYFQNEAQLEKSRLLSDRFSAERPKGSFSTLEIQRTEQGDSAMYLCASRGRSDEQFFGPGTRLTVL.

The V and J genes are TRBV2 and TRBJ1-3; D not certain. The CDR3 covers 16 residues. Germline CDR1 reads SNHLY; CDR2 reads FYNNEI. V lost 7 bases and J lost 4, with 20 bases in between. The CDR3 loop is CASTRTGVSGGNTIYF. In DNA form, the CDR3 reads TGTGCCAGCACCCGGACGGGAGTCTCGGGGGGAAACACCATATATTTT.

V usage is TRBV5-1 and J usage is TRBJ2-7, with 11 bases identical to TRBD1. Trimming cost V 4 bases and J 4 bases; bases outside gene matches: 7. The CDR3 covers 15 residues. Germline CDR1 reads SGHRS; CDR2 reads YFSETQ. CDR3 nucleotides: TGCGCCAGCAGCCTCGGACAGGGGGCATCGTACGAGCAGTACTTC. It encodes CASSLGQGASYEQYF.

The rearrangement uses TRBV25-1 and TRBJ2-2; D is possibly TRBD2 (6 bases). The CDR3 loop spans 14 amino acids. Trimming pared 3 bases from V and 4 bases from J, leaving 9 bases between. Germline CDR1 is MGHDK and CDR2 is SYGVNS. CDR3 sequence (DNA): TGTGCCAGCAGTGAGGGACTTATCACCGGGGAGCTGTTTTTT. The encoded protein is CASSEGLITGELFF.

The chain couples TRBV30 to TRBJ2-7; TRBD1 agrees at 8 bases. This CDR3 contains 14 residues. Trimming removed 4 bases from V and 2 bases from J; junction bases left unmatched: 7. Germline V gene lookup returns CDR1 GTSNPN and CDR2 SVGIG (reference sequence). CDR3 DNA: TGTGCCTGGAACCTCGGGACAGGTCCCTACGAGCAGTACTTC. This translates into CAWNLGTGPYEQYF.